This T cell receptor (beta chain) is drawn from a study of blood T cell repertoires in COVID-19. Study-wide context: All recovered Cohort 3 donors got two negative PCRs, got clearance, or saw symptom resolution.

As handled by the study authors: For nucleated cells, counts were estimated from reference gene primer amplification. Profiled with immunoSEQ multiplex PCR; TCRdb holds only in-frame clones, not every one. That table furnishes V, J and clone size, whereas the DNA furnished D and trimming. The sample consists of fewer than 200,000 clones, around 86% of them appearing once. A few counts support this clone. Adults between about 18 and 95 years of age took part from under 25 US areas. This CDR3 is 16 amino acids long. Deletions cut 0 bases from V and 1 base from J, with 12 bases between. Germline CDR1 and CDR2: LGHNA and YNFKEQ.

The source of this sequence is a woman aged 40 to 49 in a cohort exposed to, infected with or recovered from COVID-19 (not recorded which). Sequenced sample: PBMCs or T cells enriched from blood (not recorded which). The J gene is TRBJ1-2, the V gene TRBV4-2, with D unresolved. Here the CDR3 reads CASSQEGTLGNYGYTF. The DNA of the CDR3 is TGTGCCAGCAGCCAAGAGGGCACACTTGGTAACTATGGCTACACCTTC.